This T cell receptor beta chain was captured by sequencing in a study of cytomegalovirus exposure and HLA in healthy donors. Overall study: Clustering assigned about 76% of the approximately 400 genotyped donors to the Caucasian-associated ancestry cluster. Findings and limits, study-wide: What was likely a sequencing artifact was a cluster of highly shared sequence variants. Productive status was seen about 90% or about 30% of the time for most TCR beta V segments in an earlier analysis.

Per germline, CDR1 SGHVS and CDR2 FNYEAQ. Trimming took 2 bases from V and 5 from J, leaving 9 bases between them. This CDR3 is 13 amino acids long. Primers: 60 Vbeta forward and 13 Jbeta reverse. Produced via immunoSEQ multiplex PCR; TCRdb's table is partial and in-frame only. The data hold around 220,000 clones, with approximately 79% observed a single time. Concerning this clone: The target antigen is unknown.

J is TRBJ2-5 and V is TRBV7-6; D gene ambiguous. Sequencing input: PBMCs. The source is a girl aged 2 to 9 in good health and CMV-seronegative. The DNA for the CDR3 is TGTGCCAGCAGCTTATTAGTCACGGAGACCCAGTACTTC. Translated: CASSLLVTETQYF. The full variable domain, in which reference TRBV7-6 and TRBJ2-5 provide the parts outside the CDR3, is GAGVSQSPRYKVTKRGQDVALRCDPISGHVSLYWYRQALGQGPEFLTYFNYEAQQDKSGLPNDRFSAERPEGSISTLTIQRTEQRDSAMYRCASSLLVTETQYFGPGTRLLVL.